The next 26 T cell receptor beta chains were all read from a single sample in a study of Ad26.COV2.S vaccination and SARS-CoV-2 variants. Method: immunoSEQ multiplex PCR; TCRdb's copy keeps in-frame clones and lacks some. Among hundreds of thousands of clones listed, roughly 90% were seen once. Treatment in this sample: roughly 19 received Ad26.COV2.S at low or high dose, single or two shots; about 5 received placebo; per-sample allocation not given. After the first vaccine or placebo injection, samples were drawn on day 63. The material was peripheral blood, obtained in a trial of Ad26.COV2.S vaccine versus placebo. These receptors were collected from a person aged 18-65 years who received the Ad26.COV2.S COVID-19 vaccine or a placebo.

The V gene is TRBV19, the J gene TRBJ1-1; 7 bases line up with TRBD1. The CDR3 runs 14 residues. V was pared by 9 bases and J by 4 bases, with 11 bases of the junction left unmatched. Germline-derived CDR1 and CDR2 are LNHDA and SQIVND (reference sequence). The CDR3 loop is CARVSDRLSTEAFF. CDR3 in DNA: TGTGCCAGGGTATCGGACAGGTTGAGCACTGAAGCTTTCTTT.

This clone has just one count. CDR3 coding DNA: TGTGCCAGCAGCTTAGGTCCCCGAGCGGGGGGTGCCTACGAGCAGTACTTC. This gives the protein CASSLGPRAGGAYEQYF. The chain recombines TRBV7-2 with TRBJ2-7; 9 bases fit TRBD2. The J segment lost 2 bases and the V segment lost 1 base, leaving 9 bases of the junction unmatched. CDR1 SGHTA and CDR2 FQGNSA come from the germline V gene. CDR3 size: 17 residues.

J is TRBJ2-3 and V is TRBV7-2; D gene uncertain. The germline V gene encodes CDR1 SGHTA and CDR2 FQGNSA. CDR3 length: 14 amino acids. Deletions cut 5 bases from V and 2 bases from J, with 11 bases between. The CDR3 DNA sequence: TGTGCCAGCAGCCTCGGACCCTTCACAGATACGCAGTATTTT. It encodes CASSLGPFTDTQYF.

The chain has TRBV5-5 and TRBJ1-5, with unresolved D. Trimming pared 2 bases from V and 5 bases from J, leaving 11 bases between. Germline V gives CDR1 SGHKS, CDR2 YYEKEE (reference sequence). CDR3 length: 14 residues. The CDR3 DNA reads as TGTGCCAGCAGCTTCGGTCAGGATGATCAGCCCCAGCATTTT. This sequence encodes CASSFGQDDQPQHF.

The chain recombines TRBV24-1 with TRBJ1-6; tentatively, D is TRBD1 (5 bases). Germline V gene sequence: CDR1 KGHDR, CDR2 SFDVKD. The CDR3 is made up of 17 amino acids. V was trimmed by 0 bases and J by 8 bases, leaving 16 bases between them. The CDR3 loop is CATSDLPHRFNDSPLHF. The CDR3 DNA is TGTGCCACCAGTGATTTGCCCCACAGGTTTAATGATTCACCCCTCCACTTT.

This chain joins TRBV30 and TRBJ2-7; 10 bases are shared with TRBD1. CDR1 GTSNPN and CDR2 SVGIG come from the germline V gene (reference sequence). This CDR3 has 13 residues. Germline trimming cut 1 base from V and 4 bases from J; bases unmatched to any gene: 1. For the CDR3, the DNA is TGTGCCTGGAGTGGACAGGGGGCGTACGAGCAGTACTTC. As protein: CAWSGQGAYEQYF.

The chain employs TRBV7-9 and TRBJ2-1; D ambiguous. The CDR3 consists of 14 residues. The germline V and J ends were trimmed by 2 bases and 6 bases, with 11 bases remaining between them. Per the germline V gene, CDR1 is SEHNR and CDR2 is FQNEAQ (reference sequence). The CDR3 DNA reads TGTGCCAGCAGCTTATCCGGAGAACTCAATGAGCAGTTCTTC. Translation: CASSLSGELNEQFF.

This chain links TRBV9 with TRBJ2-3, with TRBD2 matching over 9 bases. J was trimmed by 2 bases and V by 4 bases; bases with no gene match: 5. This CDR3 spans 15 amino acids. Germline loops: CDR1 SGDLS, CDR2 YYNGEE. The CDR3 sequence: CASSSSGADTDTQYF. In DNA form, the CDR3 reads TGTGCCAGCAGCTCTAGCGGGGCCGACACAGATACGCAGTATTTT.

This clone was detected only a few times. The V gene is TRBV10-1, the J gene TRBJ2-7; 9 positions match TRBD2. Germline CDR1 and CDR2: WNHNN and SYGVQD (reference sequence). The CDR3 is 15 residues long. V was clipped by 2 bases and J by 2 bases; unmatched bases: 4. Here the CDR3 DNA reads TGCGCCAGCAGTGAGGGGATAGCGGGGGCCTACGAGCAGTACTTC. Translating gives CASSEGIAGAYEQYF.

CDR3 amino acids: CASSLSGTGGTEAFF. The DNA for the CDR3 is TGTGCCAGCAGCTTATCCGGGACAGGGGGAACTGAAGCTTTCTTT. The rearrangement links TRBV7-2 to TRBJ1-1, with 11 nucleotides matching TRBD1. Germline V lookup: CDR1 SGHTA, CDR2 FQGNSA. The V and J ends lost 2 bases and 5 bases, in that order; junction bases with no gene match: 4. The CDR3 contains 15 residues.

This clone was found once. The CDR3 sequence: CASSLWTTTDTQYF. CDR3 DNA sequence: TGTGCCAGCAGCTTATGGACTACTACAGATACGCAGTATTTT. V and J are TRBV5-6 and TRBJ2-3; TRBD2 is a possible D gene (6 bases). Germline V CDR1 and CDR2: SGHDT, YYEEEE. The CDR3 covers 14 residues. V dropped 2 bases and J dropped 3 bases, with 10 bases sitting between them.

The chain is built from TRBV10-2 and TRBJ1-2; D uncertain. Germline V lookup: CDR1 WSHSY, CDR2 SAAADI. This CDR3 spans 14 amino acids. Trimming cost V 0 bases and J 4 bases, with 9 bases left between them. The CDR3 loop is CASSESGVRYGYTF. The CDR3 DNA sequence: TGCGCCAGCAGTGAGTCTGGGGTGCGCTATGGCTACACCTTC.

The V gene is TRBV29-1, the J gene TRBJ2-5; 14 bases are shared with TRBD2. This CDR3 is built from 15 residues. J lost 5 bases, V lost 0 bases, and 2 bases had no gene match. The V gene's germline CDR1 is SQVTM and CDR2 ANQGSEA. In nucleotides, the CDR3 is TGCAGCGTTGAAGAGGGGACTAGCGGGGGTGAGACCCAGTACTTC. Its protein product is CSVEEGTSGGETQYF.

This clone appeared a single time. CDR3 sequence reads: CASTGNFGNQPQHF. For the CDR3, the DNA is TGTGCCAGCACTGGAAATTTCGGCAATCAGCCCCAGCATTTT. The J gene is TRBJ1-5, the V gene TRBV2; the D is unclear. The V gene lost 7 bases and the J gene lost 2 bases, with 12 bases spanning the gap. Germline CDR1 is SNHLY and CDR2 is FYNNEI. The CDR3 length is 14 residues.

The count of this clone is one. The chain recombines TRBV2 with TRBJ1-4, with a tentative D call TRBD1 (6 bases). Looked up from germline, CDR1 is SNHLY and CDR2 is FYNNEI. The CDR3 runs to 13 residues. The V end lost 5 bases, the J end lost 4 bases, and 8 bases lay between the germline ends. DNA of the CDR3: TGTGCCAGCAGTCGGGACATTAATGAAAAACTGTTTTTT. It is translated as CASSRDINEKLFF. The full variable domain, rest sourced from reference TRBV2 and TRBJ1-4, is EPEVTQTPSHQVTQMGQEVILRCVPISNHLYFYWYRQILGQKVEFLVSFYNNEISEKSEIFDDQFSVERPDGSNFTLKIRSTKLEDSAMYFCASSRDINEKLFFGSGTQLSVL.

J is TRBJ2-1 and V is TRBV7-2, with 13 bases aligning to TRBD2. This CDR3 has 15 amino acids. Germline lookup yields CDR1 SGHTA and CDR2 FQGNSA. Germline trimming cut 5 bases from V and 12 bases from J; bases unmatched to any gene: 10. CDR3 nucleotide sequence: TGTGCCAGCAGCCTCACTAGCGGGGGGGAGGCGGGGCAGTTCTTC. Translating gives CASSLTSGGEAGQFF.

V gene TRBV5-5 combines with J gene TRBJ2-7; tentative D call: TRBD1 (5 bases). Trimming pared 7 bases from V and 2 bases from J, leaving 19 bases between. Germline V lookup: CDR1 SGHKS, CDR2 YYEKEE (reference sequence). The length of the CDR3 is 15 residues. For the CDR3, the DNA is TGTGCCAGCCTGGTAGGAATTGACAGAACCTACGAGCAGTACTTC. Translation gives CASLVGIDRTYEQYF.

The V call is TRBV10-3, the J call TRBJ1-3, with 8 bases lining up with TRBD1. The CDR3 sequence is 15 residues long. V dropped 1 base and J dropped 3; count of bases not matched to a gene: 2. Germline lookup yields CDR1 ENHRY and CDR2 SYGVKD. For the CDR3, the DNA is TGTGCCATCAGTGAGTTAGGGACAGGTGGAAACACCATATATTTT. Its translation: CAISELGTGGNTIYF.

The rearrangement uses TRBV30 and TRBJ1-2; the D gene is possibly TRBD1 (5 bases). Between the trimmed V and J ends, which lost 4 bases and 6 bases, there was a span of 12 bases. The CDR3 contains 12 residues. Germline values: CDR1 GTSNPN, CDR2 SVGIG (reference sequence). The CDR3: CAWMRGEDGYTF. In DNA, the CDR3 is TGTGCCTGGATGAGAGGGGAAGATGGCTACACCTTC. The whole variable domain, remainder taken from reference TRBV30 and TRBJ1-2, is SQTIHQWPATLVQPVGSPLSLECTVEGTSNPNLYWYRQAAGRGLQLLFYSVGIGQISSEVPQNLSASRPQDRQFILSSKKLLLSDSGFYLCAWMRGEDGYTFGSGTRLTVV.

The rearrangement joins TRBV29-1 to TRBJ2-2; a possible D gene is TRBD2 (6 bases). V gave up 4 bases and J gave up 4 bases, with 7 bases separating them. This CDR3 comprises 12 residues. Germline lookup yields CDR1 SQVTM and CDR2 ANQGSEA. The CDR3 DNA is TGCAGCGTTGCGGGAGTCACCGGGGAGCTGTTTTTT. It yields the protein CSVAGVTGELFF.

J is TRBJ1-4 and V is TRBV6-6, with 8 bases that match TRBD1. V was pared by 5 bases and J by 3 bases, with 2 bases of the junction left unmatched. Germline V gene sequence: CDR1 MNHNY, CDR2 SVGAGI (reference sequence). The CDR3 spans 14 residues. The CDR3 sequence: CASSVDRANEKLFF. The CDR3 DNA sequence: TGTGCCAGCAGTGTGGACAGGGCTAATGAAAAACTGTTTTTT.

V usage is TRBV4-3 and J usage is TRBJ1-4; 7 bases are a match to TRBD1. After removal of 2 bases from V and 6 bases from J, the junction contained 6 bases not matched to a gene. Germline assignment: CDR1 LGHNA and CDR2 YSLEER. The CDR3 consists of 15 residues. CDR3 bases: TGCGCCAGCAGCCAAAAGAAGGGGGCGGATGAAAAACTGTTTTTT. Translated: CASSQKKGADEKLFF.

This chain joins TRBV29-1 and TRBJ2-5, with 10 bases that match TRBD2. V was pared by 5 bases and J by 4 bases, with 13 bases of the junction left unmatched. CDR1 is SQVTM and CDR2 is ANQGSEA in the germline V gene. This CDR3 spans 16 amino acids. DNA of the CDR3: TGCAGCGTTCGAACTAGCGGGAAACGAAGAGGAGAGACCCAGTACTTC. The encoded protein is CSVRTSGKRRGETQYF.

This clone has just a few counts. The chain recombines TRBV19 with TRBJ1-2, with D tentatively TRBD1 (5 bases). This CDR3 is built from 13 residues. The germline V and J ends were trimmed by 0 bases and 8 bases, with 10 bases remaining between them. The germline CDR1 and CDR2 sequences are LNHDA and SQIVND (reference sequence). DNA for the CDR3: TGTGCCAGTAGTATAGAAAAGGGGTTGGGCTACACCTTC. It codes for CASSIEKGLGYTF.

The chain recombines TRBV3-1 (or the pseudogene TRBV3-2) with TRBJ2-5, with 9 positions matching TRBD2. In germline, CDR1 is LGHDT, CDR2 YNNKEL (reference sequence). V lost 2 bases to trimming and J lost 2 bases; unmatched junction nucleotides: 6. This CDR3 has 16 amino acids. The CDR3 region is CASSQKATSGQETQYF. The DNA for the CDR3 is TGTGCCAGCAGCCAAAAGGCGACTAGCGGACAAGAGACCCAGTACTTC.

The rearrangement links TRBV23-1 to TRBJ2-2; TRBD1 is a possible D gene (6 bases). TRBV23-1 is an open reading frame whose function is uncertain. There are 16 residues in the CDR3. V was clipped by 5 bases and J by 3 bases, with 16 bases between them. CDR3 nucleotides: TGCGCCAGCAGTAGGAACAGGGTTCGACACACCGGGGAGCTGTTTTTT. This sequence encodes CASSRNRVRHTGELFF.